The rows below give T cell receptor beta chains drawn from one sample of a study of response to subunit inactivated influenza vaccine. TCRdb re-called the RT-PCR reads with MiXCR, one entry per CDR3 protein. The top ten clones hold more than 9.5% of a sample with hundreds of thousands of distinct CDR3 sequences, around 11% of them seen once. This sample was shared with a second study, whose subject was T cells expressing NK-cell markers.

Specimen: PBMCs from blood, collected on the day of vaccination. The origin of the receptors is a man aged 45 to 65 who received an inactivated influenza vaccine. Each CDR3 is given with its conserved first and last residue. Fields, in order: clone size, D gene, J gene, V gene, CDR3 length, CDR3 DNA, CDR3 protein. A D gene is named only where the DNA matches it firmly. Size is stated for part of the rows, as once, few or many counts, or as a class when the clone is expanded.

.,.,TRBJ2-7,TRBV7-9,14,TGTGCCAGCAGCTCCCCCCGGGTAGGTGGCGAGCAGTACTTC,CASSSPRVGGEQYF
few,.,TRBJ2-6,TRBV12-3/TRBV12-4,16,TGTGCCAGCAGCCACACATCCTTCTCTGGGGCCAACGTCCTGACTTTC,CASSHTSFSGANVLTF
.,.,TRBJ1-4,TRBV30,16,TGTGCCTGGAGTGTACGGCAGGGGCGGCCTAATGAAAAACTGTTTTTT,CAWSVRQGRPNEKLFF
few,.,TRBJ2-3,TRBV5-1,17,TGCGCCAGCAGCCCGGGACCGTGGGCTCGGGGCACAGATACGCAGTATTTT,CASSPGPWARGTDTQYF
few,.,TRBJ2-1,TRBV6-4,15,TGTGCCAGCAGTGGGGGAGACTTTGGACACAATGAGCAGTTCTTC,CASSGGDFGHNEQFF
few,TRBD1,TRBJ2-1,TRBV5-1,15,TGCGCCACCAGAGAAGGGGGCGCGAGGTACAATGAGCAGTTCTTC,CATREGGARYNEQFF
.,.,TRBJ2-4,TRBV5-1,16,TGCGCCAGCAGCTTGGGCCCAGCGATAGCCAAAAACATTCAGTACTTC,CASSLGPAIAKNIQYF
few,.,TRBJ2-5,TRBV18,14,TGTGCCAGCTCACCTGATAACTATGGGGAGACCCAGTACTTC,CASSPDNYGETQYF
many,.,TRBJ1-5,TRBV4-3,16,TGCGCCAGCAGCCAAGCCAGGGGCCCGGGGAATCAGCCCCAGCATTTT,CASSQARGPGNQPQHF
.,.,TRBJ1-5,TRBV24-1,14,TGTGCCACCAGTGATTCACAGGTTTATCGGCCCCAGCATTTT,CATSDSQVYRPQHF
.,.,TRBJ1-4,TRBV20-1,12,TGCAGTGCTAGCTTGACTGCACGTCGACTGTTTTTT,CSASLTARRLFF
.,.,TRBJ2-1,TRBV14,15,TGTGCCAGCAGCCGCCGACTCTCCTCCTACAATGAGCAGTTCTTC,CASSRRLSSYNEQFF
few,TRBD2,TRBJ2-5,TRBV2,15,TGTGCCAGCAGAGGACTAGCGGGAGGGGGGGAGACCCAGTACTTC,CASRGLAGGGETQYF
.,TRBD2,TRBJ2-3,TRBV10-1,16,TGCGCCAGCAGTGAGTCGGTAGCGGGGGGGACAGATACGCAGTATTTT,CASSESVAGGTDTQYF
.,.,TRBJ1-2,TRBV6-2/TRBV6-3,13,TGTGCCAGCAGTCTCGACAGACGGAATGGCTACACCTTC,CASSLDRRNGYTF
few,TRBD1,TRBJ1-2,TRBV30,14,TGTGCCTGTTCAGGACAGGGAATTCTTTATGGCTACACCTTC,CACSGQGILYGYTF
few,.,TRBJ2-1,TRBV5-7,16,TGTGCCAGCAGCTTGGTTCGCGAGGGAGCGGTCAATGAGCAGTTCTTC,CASSLVREGAVNEQFF
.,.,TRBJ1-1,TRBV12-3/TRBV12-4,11,TGTGCCAGCAGTTTTGGTGTGGAAGCTTTCTTT,CASSFGVEAFF
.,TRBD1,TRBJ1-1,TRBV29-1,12,TGCAGCGAGCGGACAGGGGAAGGTGAAGCTTTCTTT,CSERTGEGEAFF
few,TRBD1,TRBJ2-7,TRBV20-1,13,TGCAGTGCTAGATTCCGGACAGGGCGCGAGCAGTACTTC,CSARFRTGREQYF
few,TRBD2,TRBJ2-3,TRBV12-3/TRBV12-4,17,TGTGCCAGCAGTCCCGGGACTAGCGGGGGAGCCCCAATCACGCAGTATTTT,CASSPGTSGGAPITQYF
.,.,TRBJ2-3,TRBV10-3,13,TGTGCCATCAGTGCGAGGGAGACAGATACGCAGTATTTT,CAISARETDTQYF
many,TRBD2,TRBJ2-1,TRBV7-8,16,TGTGCCAGCAGCAAGGGACTAGCGGGAGTAGGAGATGAGCAGTTCTTC,CASSKGLAGVGDEQFF
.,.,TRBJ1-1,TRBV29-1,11,TGCAGCGTTTCAGCCACTTCAGGAGCTTTCTTT,CSVSATSGAFF
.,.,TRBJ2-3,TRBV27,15,TGTGCCAGCAGTTCACTAACCCTTAGCACAGATACGCAGTATTTT,CASSSLTLSTDTQYF
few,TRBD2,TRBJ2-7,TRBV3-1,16,TGTGCCAGCAGCCAAGGTTCGCGGGGGGCTGCCTACGAGCAGTACTTC,CASSQGSRGAAYEQYF
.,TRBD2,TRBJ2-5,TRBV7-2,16,TGTGCCAGCAGCTTAGTAGAACTAGCGGGGTCAGAGACCCAGTACTTC,CASSLVELAGSETQYF
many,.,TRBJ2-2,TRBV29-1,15,TGCAGCGTTGCAACCGGGACGGCGAACACCGGGGAGCTGTTTTTT,CSVATGTANTGELFF
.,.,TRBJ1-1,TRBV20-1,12,TGCAGTGCACCCAAGGGATCCACTGAAGCTTTCTTT,CSAPKGSTEAFF
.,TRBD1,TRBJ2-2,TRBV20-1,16,TGCAGTGCTCGAGCTTCAGGGGGCGCAAACACCGGGGAGCTGTTTTTT,CSARASGGANTGELFF
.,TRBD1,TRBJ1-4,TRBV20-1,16,TGCAGTGCCGAGGATGCCCGGACAGGGAAGGGTGAAAAACTGTTTTTT,CSAEDARTGKGEKLFF
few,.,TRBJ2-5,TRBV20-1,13,TGCAGTGCTCCCCCGGGGGCGGGAGAGACCCAGTACTTC,CSAPPGAGETQYF